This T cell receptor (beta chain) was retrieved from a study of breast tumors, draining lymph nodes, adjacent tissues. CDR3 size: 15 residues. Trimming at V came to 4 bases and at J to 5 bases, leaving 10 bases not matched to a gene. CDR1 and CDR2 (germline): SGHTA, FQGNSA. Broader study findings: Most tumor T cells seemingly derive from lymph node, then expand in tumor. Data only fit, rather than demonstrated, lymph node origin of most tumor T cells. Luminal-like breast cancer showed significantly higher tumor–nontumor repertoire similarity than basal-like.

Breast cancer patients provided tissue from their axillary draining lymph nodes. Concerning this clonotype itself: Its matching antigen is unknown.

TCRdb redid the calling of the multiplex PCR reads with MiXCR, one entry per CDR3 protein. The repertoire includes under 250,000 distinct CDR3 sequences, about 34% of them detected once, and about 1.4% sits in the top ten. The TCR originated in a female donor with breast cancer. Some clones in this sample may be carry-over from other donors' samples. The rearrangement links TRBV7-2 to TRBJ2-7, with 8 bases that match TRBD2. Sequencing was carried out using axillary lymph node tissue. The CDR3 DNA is TGTGCCAGCAGCTCGAGAAGCGGGAGTGTCGACGAGCAGTACTTC. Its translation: CASSSRSGSVDEQYF.